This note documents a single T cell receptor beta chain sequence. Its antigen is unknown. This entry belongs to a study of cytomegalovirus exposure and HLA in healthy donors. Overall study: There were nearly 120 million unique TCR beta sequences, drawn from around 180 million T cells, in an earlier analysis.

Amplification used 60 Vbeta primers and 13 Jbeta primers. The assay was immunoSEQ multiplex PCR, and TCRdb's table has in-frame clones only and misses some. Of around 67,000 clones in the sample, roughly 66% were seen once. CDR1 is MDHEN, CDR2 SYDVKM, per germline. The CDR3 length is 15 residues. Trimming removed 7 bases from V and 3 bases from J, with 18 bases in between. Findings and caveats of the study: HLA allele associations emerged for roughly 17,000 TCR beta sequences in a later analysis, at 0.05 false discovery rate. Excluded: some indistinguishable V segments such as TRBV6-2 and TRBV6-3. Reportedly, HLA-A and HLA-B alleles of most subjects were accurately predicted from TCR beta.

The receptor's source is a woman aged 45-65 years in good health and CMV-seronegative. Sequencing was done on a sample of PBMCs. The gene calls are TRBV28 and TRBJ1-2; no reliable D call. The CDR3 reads CASTRGGRRYYGYTF. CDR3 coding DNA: TGTGCCAGCACCCGGGGAGGAAGGCGTTACTATGGCTACACCTTC.